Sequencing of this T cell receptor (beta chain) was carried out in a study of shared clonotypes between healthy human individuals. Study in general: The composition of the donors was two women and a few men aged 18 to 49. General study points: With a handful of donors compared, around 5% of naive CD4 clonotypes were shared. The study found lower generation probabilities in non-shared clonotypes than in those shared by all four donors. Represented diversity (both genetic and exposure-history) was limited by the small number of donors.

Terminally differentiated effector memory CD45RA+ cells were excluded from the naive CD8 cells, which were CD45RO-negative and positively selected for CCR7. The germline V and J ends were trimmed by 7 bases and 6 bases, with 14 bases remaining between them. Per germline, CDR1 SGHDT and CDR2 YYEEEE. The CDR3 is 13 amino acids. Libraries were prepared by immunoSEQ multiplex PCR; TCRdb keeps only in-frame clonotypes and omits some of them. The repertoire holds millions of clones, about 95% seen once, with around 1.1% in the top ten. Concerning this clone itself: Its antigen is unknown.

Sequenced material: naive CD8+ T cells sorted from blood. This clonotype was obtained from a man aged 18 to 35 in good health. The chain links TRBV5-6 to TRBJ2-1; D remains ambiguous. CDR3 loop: CASQLGSPNEQFF. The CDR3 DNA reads TGTGCCAGCCAGCTTGGCAGTCCCAATGAGCAGTTCTTC.